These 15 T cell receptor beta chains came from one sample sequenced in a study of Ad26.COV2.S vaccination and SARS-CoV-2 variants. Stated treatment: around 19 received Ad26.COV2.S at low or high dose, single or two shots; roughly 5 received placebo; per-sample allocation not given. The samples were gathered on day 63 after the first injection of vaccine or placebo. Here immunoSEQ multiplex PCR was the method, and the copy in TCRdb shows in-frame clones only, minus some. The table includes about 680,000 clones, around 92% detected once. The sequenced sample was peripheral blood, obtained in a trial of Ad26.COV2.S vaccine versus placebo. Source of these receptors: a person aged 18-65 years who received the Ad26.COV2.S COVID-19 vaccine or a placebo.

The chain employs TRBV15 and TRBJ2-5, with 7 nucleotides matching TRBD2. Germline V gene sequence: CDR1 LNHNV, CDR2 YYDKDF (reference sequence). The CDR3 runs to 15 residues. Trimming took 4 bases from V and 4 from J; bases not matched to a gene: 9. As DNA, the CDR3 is TGTGCCACCAGCATCTGGAAGACTAGCCGAGAGACCCAGTACTTC. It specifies CATSIWKTSRETQYF.

The CDR3 protein is CASSDNGDYEQYF. DNA for the CDR3: TGTGCCAGCAGTGATAACGGAGACTACGAGCAGTACTTC. This chain links TRBV2 with TRBJ2-7, with D unresolved. V gave up 3 bases and J gave up 3 bases, with 9 bases separating them. CDR3 length: 13 residues. The germline gives CDR1 SNHLY, CDR2 FYNNEI.

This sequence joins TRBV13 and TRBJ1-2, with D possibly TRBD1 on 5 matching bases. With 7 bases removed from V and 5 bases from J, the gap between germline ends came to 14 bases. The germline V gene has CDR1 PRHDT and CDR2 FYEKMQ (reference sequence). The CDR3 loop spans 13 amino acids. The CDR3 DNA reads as TGTGCCAGCACCCCACCAGGGCCGTATGGCTACACCTTC. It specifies CASTPPGPYGYTF.

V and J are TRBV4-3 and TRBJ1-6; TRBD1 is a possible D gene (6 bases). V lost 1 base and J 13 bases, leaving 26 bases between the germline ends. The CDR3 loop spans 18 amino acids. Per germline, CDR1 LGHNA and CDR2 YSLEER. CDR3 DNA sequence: TGCGCCAGCAGCCAAGGAGCGCCCCTCAGGGGAACCCTTACCCCCCTCCACTTT. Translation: CASSQGAPLRGTLTPLHF.

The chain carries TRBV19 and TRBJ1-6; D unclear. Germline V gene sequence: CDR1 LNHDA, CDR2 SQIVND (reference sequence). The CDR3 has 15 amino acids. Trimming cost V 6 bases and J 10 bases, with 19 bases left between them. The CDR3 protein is CASSRLGPSGSPLHF. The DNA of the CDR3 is TGTGCCAGTAGCCGCCTAGGTCCGTCGGGGTCACCCCTCCACTTT.

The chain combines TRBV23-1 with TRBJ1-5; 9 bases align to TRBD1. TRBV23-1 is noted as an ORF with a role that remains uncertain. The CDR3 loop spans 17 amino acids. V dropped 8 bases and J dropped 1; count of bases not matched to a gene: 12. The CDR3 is CASPDRGIRRSNQPQHF. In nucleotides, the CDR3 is TGCGCCAGCCCTGACAGGGGGATACGTAGGAGCAATCAGCCCCAGCATTTT.

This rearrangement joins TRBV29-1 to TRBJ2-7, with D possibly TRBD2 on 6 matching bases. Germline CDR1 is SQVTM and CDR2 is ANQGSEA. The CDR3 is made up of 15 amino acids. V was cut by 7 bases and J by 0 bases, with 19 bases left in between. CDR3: CSATAPGLSSYEQYF. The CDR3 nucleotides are TGCAGCGCCACCGCGCCGGGACTCAGCTCCTACGAGCAGTACTTC.

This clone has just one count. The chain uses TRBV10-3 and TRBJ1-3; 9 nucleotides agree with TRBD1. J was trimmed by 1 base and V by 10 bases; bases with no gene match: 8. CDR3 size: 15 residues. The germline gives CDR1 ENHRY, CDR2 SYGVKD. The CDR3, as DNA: TGTGCCAGCGCCACAGGGGGCTGGTCTGGAAACACCATATATTTT. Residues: CASATGGWSGNTIYF.

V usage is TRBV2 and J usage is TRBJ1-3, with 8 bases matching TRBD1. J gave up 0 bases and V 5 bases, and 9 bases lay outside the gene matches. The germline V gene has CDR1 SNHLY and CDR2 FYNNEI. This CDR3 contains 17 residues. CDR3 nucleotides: TGTGCCAGCAGTCGGGGGACAGGCTTTAACTCTGGAAACACCATATATTTT. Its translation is CASSRGTGFNSGNTIYF.

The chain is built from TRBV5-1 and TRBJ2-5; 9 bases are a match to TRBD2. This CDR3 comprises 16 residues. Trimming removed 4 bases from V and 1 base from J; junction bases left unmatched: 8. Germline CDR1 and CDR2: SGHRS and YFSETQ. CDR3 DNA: TGCGCCAGCAGCCTCGGACCAGCGGGAGGCCAAGAGACCCAGTACTTC. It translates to CASSLGPAGGQETQYF.

The CDR3 is CASGTDTQYF. CDR3 nucleotide sequence: TGTGCCAGCGGCACAGATACGCAGTATTTT. The genes are TRBV12-3 or TRBV12-4 and TRBJ2-3; D remains ambiguous. This CDR3 region has 10 residues. Trimming pared 8 bases from V and 1 base from J, leaving 1 base between.

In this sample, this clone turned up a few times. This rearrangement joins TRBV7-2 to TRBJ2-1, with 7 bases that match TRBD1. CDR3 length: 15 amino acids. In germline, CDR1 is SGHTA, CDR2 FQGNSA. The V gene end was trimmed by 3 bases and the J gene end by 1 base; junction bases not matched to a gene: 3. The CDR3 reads CASSFRGPSYNEQFF. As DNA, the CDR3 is TGTGCCAGCAGCTTTAGGGGGCCGTCCTACAATGAGCAGTTCTTC.

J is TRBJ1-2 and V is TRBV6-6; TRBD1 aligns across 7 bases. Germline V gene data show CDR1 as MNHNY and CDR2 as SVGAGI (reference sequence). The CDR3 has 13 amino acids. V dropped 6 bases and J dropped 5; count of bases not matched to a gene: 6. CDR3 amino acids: CASSLTGDYGYTF. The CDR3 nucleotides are TGTGCCAGCAGCCTCACAGGGGATTATGGCTACACCTTC.

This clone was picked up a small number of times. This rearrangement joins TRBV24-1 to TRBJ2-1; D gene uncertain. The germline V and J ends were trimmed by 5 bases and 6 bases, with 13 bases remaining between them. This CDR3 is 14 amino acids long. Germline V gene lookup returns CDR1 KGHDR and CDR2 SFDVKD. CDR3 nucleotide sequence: TGTGCCACCAGTGCCCGCACCGTAATCAATGAGCAGTTCTTC. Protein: CATSARTVINEQFF.

CDR3 nucleotides: TGTGCCACCAGTGCCGACAGAAACCACGCTGAAGCTTTCTTT. Protein sequence: CATSADRNHAEAFF. The chain employs TRBV24-1 and TRBJ1-1, with a tentative D call TRBD1 (5 bases). Germline CDR1 KGHDR, CDR2 SFDVKD. V lost 5 bases and J 6 bases, leaving 15 bases between the germline ends. The CDR3 length is 14 residues.